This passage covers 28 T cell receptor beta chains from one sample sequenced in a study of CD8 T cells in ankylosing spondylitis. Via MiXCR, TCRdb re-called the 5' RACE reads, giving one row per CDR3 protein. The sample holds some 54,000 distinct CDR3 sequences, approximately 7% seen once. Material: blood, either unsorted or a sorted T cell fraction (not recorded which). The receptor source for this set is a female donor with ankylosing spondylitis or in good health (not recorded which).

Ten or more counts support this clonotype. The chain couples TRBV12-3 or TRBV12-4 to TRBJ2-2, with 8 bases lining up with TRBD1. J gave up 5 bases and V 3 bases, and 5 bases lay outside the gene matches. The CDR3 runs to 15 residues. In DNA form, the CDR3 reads TGTGCCAGCAGTTTGTCAGGGGGCTTTACCGGGGAGCTGTTTTTT. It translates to CASSLSGGFTGELFF.

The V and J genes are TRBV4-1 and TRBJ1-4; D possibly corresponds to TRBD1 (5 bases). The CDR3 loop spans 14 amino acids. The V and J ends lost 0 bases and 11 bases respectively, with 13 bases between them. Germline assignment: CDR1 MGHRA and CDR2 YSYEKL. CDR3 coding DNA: TGCGCCAGCAGCCAAGACAGGGTCGAGAGGAAACTGTTTTTT. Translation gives CASSQDRVERKLFF.

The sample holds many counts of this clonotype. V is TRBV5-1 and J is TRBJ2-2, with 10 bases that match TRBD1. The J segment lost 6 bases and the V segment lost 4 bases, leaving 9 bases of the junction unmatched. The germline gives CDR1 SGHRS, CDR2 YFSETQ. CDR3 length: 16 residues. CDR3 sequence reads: CASSRAGTGVSGELFF. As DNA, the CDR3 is TGCGCCAGCAGCCGCGCCGGGACAGGGGTATCCGGGGAGCTGTTTTTT.

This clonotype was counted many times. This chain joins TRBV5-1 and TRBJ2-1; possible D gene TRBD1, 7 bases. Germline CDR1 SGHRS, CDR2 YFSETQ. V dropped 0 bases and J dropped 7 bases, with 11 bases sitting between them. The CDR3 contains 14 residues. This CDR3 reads CASSLGQGLNEQFF. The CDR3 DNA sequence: TGCGCCAGCAGCTTGGGACAGGGACTTAATGAGCAGTTCTTC. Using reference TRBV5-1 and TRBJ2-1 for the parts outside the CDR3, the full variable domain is KAGVTQTPRYLIKTRGQQVTLSCSPISGHRSVSWYQQTPGQGLQFLFEYFSETQRNKGNFPGRFSGRQFSNSRSEMNVSTLELGDSALYLCASSLGQGLNEQFFGPGTRLTVL.

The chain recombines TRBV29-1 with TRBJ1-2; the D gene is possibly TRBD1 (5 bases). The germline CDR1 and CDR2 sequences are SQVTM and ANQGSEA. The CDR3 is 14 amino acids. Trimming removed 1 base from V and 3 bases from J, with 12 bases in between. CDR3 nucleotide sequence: TGCAGCGTTGAAGTCTGGCAGGGCGACTATGGCTACACCTTC. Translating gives CSVEVWQGDYGYTF. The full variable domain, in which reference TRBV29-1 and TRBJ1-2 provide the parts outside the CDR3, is SAVISQKPSRDICQRGTSLTIQCQVDSQVTMMFWYRQQPGQSLTLIATANQGSEATYESGFVIDKFPISRPNLTFSTLTVSNMSPEDSSIYLCSVEVWQGDYGYTFGSGTRLTVV.

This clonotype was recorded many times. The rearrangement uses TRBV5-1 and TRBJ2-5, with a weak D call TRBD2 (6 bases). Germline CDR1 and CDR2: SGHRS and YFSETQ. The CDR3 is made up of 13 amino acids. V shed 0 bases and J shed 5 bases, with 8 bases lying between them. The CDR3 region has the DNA TGCGCCAGCAGCTTGGGAGGAGGGGAGACCCAGTACTTC. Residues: CASSLGGGETQYF.

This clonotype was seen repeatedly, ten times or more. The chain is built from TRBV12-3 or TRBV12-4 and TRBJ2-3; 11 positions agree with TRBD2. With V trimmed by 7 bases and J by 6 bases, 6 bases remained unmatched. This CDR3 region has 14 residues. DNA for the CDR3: TGTGCCAGCAACCTCCGACTAGCGGGGGATACGCAGTATTTT. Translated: CASNLRLAGDTQYF.

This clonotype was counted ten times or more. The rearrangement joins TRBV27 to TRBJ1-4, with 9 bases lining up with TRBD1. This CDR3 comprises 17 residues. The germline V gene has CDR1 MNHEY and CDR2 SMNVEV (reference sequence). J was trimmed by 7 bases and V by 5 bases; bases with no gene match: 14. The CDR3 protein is CASSPRRMDRGGEKLFF. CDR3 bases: TGTGCCAGCAGTCCCAGACGTATGGACAGGGGCGGTGAAAAACTGTTTTTT.

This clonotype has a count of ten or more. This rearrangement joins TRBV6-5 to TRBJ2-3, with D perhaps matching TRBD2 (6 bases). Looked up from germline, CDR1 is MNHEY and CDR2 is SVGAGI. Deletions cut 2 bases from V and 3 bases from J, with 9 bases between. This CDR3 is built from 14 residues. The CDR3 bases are TGTGCCAGCAGTTACGCTGCGGGAACAGATACGCAGTATTTT. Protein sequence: CASSYAAGTDTQYF.

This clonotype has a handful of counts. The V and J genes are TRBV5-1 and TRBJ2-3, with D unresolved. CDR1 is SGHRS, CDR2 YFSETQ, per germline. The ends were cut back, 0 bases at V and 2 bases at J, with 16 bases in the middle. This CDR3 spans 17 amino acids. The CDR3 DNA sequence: TGCGCCAGCAGCTTGGGACCCCCTTCCCTTTACACAGATACGCAGTATTTT. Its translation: CASSLGPPSLYTDTQYF.

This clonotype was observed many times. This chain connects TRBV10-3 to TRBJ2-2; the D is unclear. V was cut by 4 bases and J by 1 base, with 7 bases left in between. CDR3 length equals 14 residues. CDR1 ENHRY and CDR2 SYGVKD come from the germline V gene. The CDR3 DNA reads TGTGCCATCAGTGTCGAGTTGAACACCGGGGAGCTGTTTTTT. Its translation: CAISVELNTGELFF.

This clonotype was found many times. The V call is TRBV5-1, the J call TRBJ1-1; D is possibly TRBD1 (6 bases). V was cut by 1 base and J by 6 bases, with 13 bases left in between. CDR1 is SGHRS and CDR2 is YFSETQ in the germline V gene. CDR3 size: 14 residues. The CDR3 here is CASSLMDSVAEAFF. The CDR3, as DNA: TGCGCCAGCAGCTTGATGGACAGCGTCGCTGAAGCTTTCTTT.

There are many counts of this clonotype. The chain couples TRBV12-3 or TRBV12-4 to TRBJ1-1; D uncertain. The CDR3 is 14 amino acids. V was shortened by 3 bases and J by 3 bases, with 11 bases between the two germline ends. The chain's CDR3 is CASSLRGLDTEAFF. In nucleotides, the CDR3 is TGTGCCAGCAGTTTGAGAGGGTTAGACACTGAAGCTTTCTTT.

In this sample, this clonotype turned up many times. Here the CDR3 DNA reads TGTGCCAGCAGCTTAGGCCAATCAGGACAGGGGATTAACTATGGCTACACCTTC. It specifies CASSLGQSGQGINYGYTF. The chain recombines TRBV13 with TRBJ1-2; 9 positions agree with TRBD1. Germline values: CDR1 PRHDT, CDR2 FYEKMQ (reference sequence). The CDR3 loop spans 18 amino acids. V shed 0 bases and J 1 base; nucleotides not matched to a gene: 9.

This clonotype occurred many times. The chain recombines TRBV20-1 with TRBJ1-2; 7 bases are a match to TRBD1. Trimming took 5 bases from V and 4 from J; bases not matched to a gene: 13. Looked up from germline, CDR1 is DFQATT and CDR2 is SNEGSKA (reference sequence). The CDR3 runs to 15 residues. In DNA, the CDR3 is TGCAGTGCTCTTACGACTCGCAGACAGGGCTATGGCTACACCTTC. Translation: CSALTTRRQGYGYTF.

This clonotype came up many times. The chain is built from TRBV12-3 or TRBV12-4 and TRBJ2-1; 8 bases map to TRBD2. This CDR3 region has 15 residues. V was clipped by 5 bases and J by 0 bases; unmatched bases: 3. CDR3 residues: CASSPRGGSYNEQFF. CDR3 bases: TGTGCCAGCAGTCCTCGGGGGGGCTCCTACAATGAGCAGTTCTTC.

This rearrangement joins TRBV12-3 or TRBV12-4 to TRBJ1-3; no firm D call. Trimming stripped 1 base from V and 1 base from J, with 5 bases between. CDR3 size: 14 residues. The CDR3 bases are TGTGCCAGCAGTTTAGGGGAATCTGGAAACACCATATATTTT. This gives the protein CASSLGESGNTIYF.

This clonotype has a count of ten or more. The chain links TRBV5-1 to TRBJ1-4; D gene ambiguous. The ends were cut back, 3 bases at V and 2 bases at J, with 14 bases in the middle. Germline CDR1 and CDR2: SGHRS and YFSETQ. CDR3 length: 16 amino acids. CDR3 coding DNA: TGCGCCAGCAGCTGGGGAATGACAAGGACTAATGAAAAACTGTTTTTT. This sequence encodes CASSWGMTRTNEKLFF.

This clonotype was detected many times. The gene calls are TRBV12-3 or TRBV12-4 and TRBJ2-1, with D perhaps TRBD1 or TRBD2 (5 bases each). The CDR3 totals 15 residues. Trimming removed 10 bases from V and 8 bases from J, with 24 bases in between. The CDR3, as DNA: TGTGCCACTCTTTATAGTGGGGGTATTTTCGATGAGCAGTTCTTC. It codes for CATLYSGGIFDEQFF.

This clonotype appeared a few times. CDR3 nucleotides: TGCAGCGTCTGGACAGGGATGGAGAACACTGAAGCTTTCTTT. Encoded protein: CSVWTGMENTEAFF. The chain is built from TRBV29-1 and TRBJ1-1; 8 nucleotides line up with TRBD1. Trimming removed 6 bases from V and 1 base from J; junction bases left unmatched: 7. The germline CDR1 and CDR2 sequences are SQVTM and ANQGSEA. CDR3 length equals 14 residues. Complete variable domain (other parts from reference TRBV29-1 and TRBJ1-1): SAVISQKPSRDICQRGTSLTIQCQVDSQVTMMFWYRQQPGQSLTLIATANQGSEATYESGFVIDKFPISRPNLTFSTLTVSNMSPEDSSIYLCSVWTGMENTEAFFGQGTRLTVV.

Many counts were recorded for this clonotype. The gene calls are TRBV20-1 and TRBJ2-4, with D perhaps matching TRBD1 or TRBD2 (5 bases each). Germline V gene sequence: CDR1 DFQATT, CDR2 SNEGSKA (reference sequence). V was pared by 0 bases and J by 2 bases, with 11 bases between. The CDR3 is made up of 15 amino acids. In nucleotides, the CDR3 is TGCAGTGCTAGAGATGGGGGTAGGACCAAAAACATTCAGTACTTC. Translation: CSARDGGRTKNIQYF.

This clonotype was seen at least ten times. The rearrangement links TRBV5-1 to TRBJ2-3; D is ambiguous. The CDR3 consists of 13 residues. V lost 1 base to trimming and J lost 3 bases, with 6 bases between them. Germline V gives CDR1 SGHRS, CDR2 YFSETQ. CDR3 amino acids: CASSLSLTDTQYF. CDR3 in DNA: TGCGCCAGCAGCTTGAGCCTGACAGATACGCAGTATTTT.

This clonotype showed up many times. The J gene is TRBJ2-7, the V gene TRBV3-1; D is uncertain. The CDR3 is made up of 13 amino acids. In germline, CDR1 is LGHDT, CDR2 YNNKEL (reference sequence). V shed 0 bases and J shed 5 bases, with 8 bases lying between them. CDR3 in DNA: TGTGCCAGCAGCCAAGAACCTCACCACGAGCAGTACGTC. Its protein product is CASSQEPHHEQYV.

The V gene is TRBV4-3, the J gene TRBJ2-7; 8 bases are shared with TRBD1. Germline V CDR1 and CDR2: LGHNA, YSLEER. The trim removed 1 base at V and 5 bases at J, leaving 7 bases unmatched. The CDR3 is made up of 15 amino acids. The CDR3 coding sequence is TGCGCCAGCAGCCAAGCCCGGACAGGGCAGAACGAGCAGTACTTC. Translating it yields CASSQARTGQNEQYF.

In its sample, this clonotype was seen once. The CDR3 sequence: CASSLVGTGGSYNEQFF. The CDR3 nucleotides read TGTGCCAGCAGCTTAGTGGGGACAGGGGGCTCCTACAATGAGCAGTTCTTC. This chain links TRBV7-9 with TRBJ2-1; 11 positions agree with TRBD1. J lost 0 bases, V lost 1 base, and 2 bases had no gene match. The CDR3 loop spans 17 amino acids. Germline values: CDR1 SEHNR, CDR2 FQNEAQ (reference sequence).

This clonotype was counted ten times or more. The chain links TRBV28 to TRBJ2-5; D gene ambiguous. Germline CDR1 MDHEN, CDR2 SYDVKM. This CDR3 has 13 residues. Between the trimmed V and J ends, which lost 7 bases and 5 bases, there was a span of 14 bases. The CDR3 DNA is TGTGCCAGCACTAAGACTGTTGAGGAGACCCAGTACTTC. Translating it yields CASTKTVEETQYF.

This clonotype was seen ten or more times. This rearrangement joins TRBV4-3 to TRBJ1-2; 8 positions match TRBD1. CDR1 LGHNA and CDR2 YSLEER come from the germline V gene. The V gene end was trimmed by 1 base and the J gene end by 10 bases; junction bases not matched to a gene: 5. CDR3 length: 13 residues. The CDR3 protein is CASSQVQQGDYTF. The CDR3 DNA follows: TGCGCCAGCAGCCAAGTCCAACAGGGGGACTACACCTTC.

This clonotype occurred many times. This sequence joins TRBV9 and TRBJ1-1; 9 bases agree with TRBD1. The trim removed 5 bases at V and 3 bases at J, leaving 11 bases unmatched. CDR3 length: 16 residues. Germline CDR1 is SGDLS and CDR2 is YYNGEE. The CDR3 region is CASSPPNRGPDTEAFF. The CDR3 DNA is TGTGCCAGCAGTCCGCCGAACAGGGGGCCGGACACTGAAGCTTTCTTT.